This T cell receptor (beta chain) was found in a study of OX40 agonist ivuxolimab in advanced cancers. The table came from immunoSEQ multiplex PCR; TCRdb's copy has only in-frame clones and leaves some out. Among 60,000 to 75,000 clones listed, approximately 85% were seen once. There are 16 residues in the CDR3. Germline V lookup: CDR1 LNHDA, CDR2 SQIVND (reference sequence). J lost 4 bases, V lost 7 bases, and 13 bases had no gene match. The receptor's source is an adult with an advanced solid tumor such as melanoma, head and neck, liver or kidney cancer. The chain is built from TRBV19 and TRBJ1-2; 9 nucleotides match TRBD1. Here the sequenced sample was CD4+ or CD8+ T cells sorted from blood, taken in a trial of the OX40 agonist ivuxolimab. Here the CDR3 DNA reads TGTGCCAGTATCCCAGCCGGACAGGGGATACCCTATGGCTACACCTTC. Translation: CASIPAGQGIPYGYTF.